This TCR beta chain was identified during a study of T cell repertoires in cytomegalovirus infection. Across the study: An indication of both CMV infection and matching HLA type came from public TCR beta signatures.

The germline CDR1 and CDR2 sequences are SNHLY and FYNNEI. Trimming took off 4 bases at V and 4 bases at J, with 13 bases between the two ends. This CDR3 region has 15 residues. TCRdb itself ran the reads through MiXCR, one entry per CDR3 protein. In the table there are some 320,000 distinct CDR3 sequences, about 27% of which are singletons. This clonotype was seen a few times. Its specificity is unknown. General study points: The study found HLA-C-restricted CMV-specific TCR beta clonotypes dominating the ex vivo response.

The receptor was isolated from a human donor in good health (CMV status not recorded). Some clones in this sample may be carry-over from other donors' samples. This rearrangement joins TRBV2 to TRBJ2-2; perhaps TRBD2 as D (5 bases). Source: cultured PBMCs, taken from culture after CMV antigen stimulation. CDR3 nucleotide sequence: TGTGCCAGCAGTGCTCGGACTTCTTTCACCGGGGAGCTGTTTTTT. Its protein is CASSARTSFTGELFF.